This entry concerns a single T cell receptor beta chain. As yet, its antigen is unknown. Replicate sorted-subset PCRs were loaded with around 220 ng DNA, 25,000 to 30,000 T cell genomes. The method was immunoSEQ multiplex PCR; TCRdb's version includes in-frame clones alone and lacks a portion of them. Among 2 million to 2.5 million clones listed, more than 80% were seen once. Participating donors were healthy, HIV-negative adults free of recent acute infections or vaccinations. The V end was cut by 5 bases, the J end by 3 bases, with 14 bases between. The germline V gene encodes CDR1 MNHEY and CDR2 SVGAGI. This CDR3 contains 15 residues. The data originate from a study of shared clonotypes between healthy human individuals. Study-wide findings and caveats: Represented diversity, genetic and exposure-history alike, was limited by few donors. Across subsets, estimated richness was generally greater for naive than for memory populations.

The sequencing sample was made of naive CD4+ T cells from PBMCs. Subset defined: CD45RA+ positively selected. This TCR derives from a young man in good health. Some clones in this sample may be carry-over from other donors' samples. The rearrangement joins TRBV6-5 to TRBJ2-1; D may be TRBD1 (6 bases). The CDR3 DNA reads as TGTGCCAGCAGTGCCACAGGGCTAGGCTACAATGAGCAGTTCTTC. Translating it yields CASSATGLGYNEQFF.